The source of this T cell receptor beta chain is a study of cytomegalovirus exposure and HLA in healthy donors (dated by TCRdb to about 2017). In terms of the full investigation: According to an earlier analysis of a few hundred of the donors, some 180 million T cells yielded 90 million to 130 million unique TCR beta sequences and 250 to 350 Gb of sequence data. An early release that covered several hundred HLA-typed donors contained 250 to 350 gigabases of sequencing data and about 93 million unique TCR sequences. Of the 350 to 450 genotyped donors, over 80% were placed in the genetic ancestry cluster associated with self-reported Caucasian donors. The study aimed to test whether cataloging public T cell receptors could reveal signatures of past pathogen exposure. Using immunosequencing, the study profiled T cell repertoires from fewer than 850 subjects and related those repertoires to cytomegalovirus serostatus. A separate validation cohort of about 110 different subjects was used in addition to the 666-subject first cohort. The study combined high-throughput TCR immunosequencing, statistical association of individual TCRs with disease status, and machine learning to predict cytomegalovirus infection status. A later analysis re-analyzed previously published TCR beta repertoires from about 730 donors and added high-resolution HLA genotyping to study TCR occurrence patterns. In the later analysis, no new phenotypic data were used to find candidate immune exposures; instead, reliance was placed on TCR beta sequences and their occurrence across donors. An earlier analysis of several hundred of the donors applied high-throughput TCR beta sequencing to assess whether each TCR beta V gene segment acted as functional or pseudogenic. Alongside the repertoire data, information on donor age, sex, ethnicity and CMV serostatus was compiled. Genome-wide SNP genotypes for about 60% of the roughly 670 donors were used in a later genetic analysis, which treated that subset as a discovery cohort. Every repertoire in the discovery cohort had been generated on one and the same sequencing platform. Class I and class II HLA loci were covered by the typing at four-digit resolution. The number of donors typed differed by locus, with about 629-640 for A, B, C, DRB1 and DQB1, around 560 for DQA1, approximately 570 for DPA1, and some 440 for DPB1. A handful of DR-DQ haplotypes were handled as single units for association and clustering because linkage in the cohort was strong. Across roughly 420 genotyped donors of the cohort, an average of about 240,000 unique TCR beta nucleotide sequences per donor were sequenced, and approximately 17% of those sequences were non-productive.

The cohort consisted of hundreds of healthy bone marrow donors. Cohort members were all nominally healthy when sampled, although unrecorded immune exposures were likely present. The donor tested CMV seronegative, placing the donor among the 352 seronegative members of the cohort. A peripheral blood sample was collected from each donor, and TCR beta sequencing was performed on peripheral blood mononuclear cells. Genomic DNA extraction from the blood cell samples was performed with the Qiagen DNeasy Blood Extraction Kit. Concerning this clone itself: Its antigen is unknown. No clone much larger than this one lies a single base away; base qualities are absent.

Receptor amplification or capture employed the immunoSEQ multiplex PCR assay. For the multiplex PCR, a mixture combining 60 forward primers for TCR Vbeta segments and 13 reverse primers for TCR Jbeta segments was used. The CDR3 region of rearranged TCR beta genes was amplified from genomic DNA by a multiplex PCR assay. The amplified TCR beta libraries were sequenced on the Illumina HiSeq System as 87-base-pair reads. Per the authors' processing: A later analysis counted 75 million to 100 million unique TCR beta chains across the 500 to 850 repertoires, and roughly 11 million of these chains were shared by at least two donors. Raw reads were error-corrected and collapsed into unique sequences by a nearest-neighbor algorithm in which closely related sequences were merged to remove PCR and sequencing errors. To assign V, D and J gene segments, CDR3 sequences were aligned to IMGT reference sequences. Each retained sequence needed at least a six-nucleotide match to both a V gene segment and a J gene segment. Rearrangements were classified as productive when the CDR3 lacked stop codons and remained in frame with V and J, and all other rearrangements were classified as non-productive. CDR3 was defined according to IMGT convention as the region running from the second conserved V-encoded cysteine to the conserved J-encoded phenylalanine. Sequences without an unambiguous match to a single V gene segment were excluded from the earlier analysis of approximately 560 of the donors. In an earlier analysis of a few hundred of the donors, V segments were called functional above 56.7% productive rearrangements and were called segregating when the between-donor standard deviation exceeded 5%. A statistical classification framework was developed to diagnose cytomegalovirus status using the catalog of TCR beta chain sequences. In a later analysis, V and J genes were assigned by comparing TCR nucleotide sequences against IMGT/GENE-DB human TR gene sequences. In a later analysis, CDR3 sequences and most-parsimonious VDJ recombination scenarios were assigned using the TCRdist pipeline. A later analysis defined each TCR beta chain by its CDR3 amino acid sequence plus V-gene family, and excluded reads lacking a unique V-gene family. A later analysis removed 550 to 700 highly shared, low-generation-probability nucleotide sequences to deal with suspected cross-contamination and a sequencing artifact. For each public chain, a later analysis derived a clonal expansion index from normalized ranks of inferred template counts within each repertoire. In a later analysis, generation probabilities were computed using a VDJ recombination model fitted to out-of-frame rearrangements, and the results were checked against IGoR. In a later analysis, hypergeometric tests were used to score TCR-TCR, TCR-HLA and TCR-CMV co-occurrence, with a repertoire-size bias correction applied to TCR pairs. To estimate false discovery rates, a later analysis permuted the HLA or CMV assignments 20 times. A later analysis grouped co-occurring TCRs with DBSCAN, adding TCRdist sequence similarity when clustering within HLA-allele-positive subsets. For co-occurrence clustering, repertoires with fewer than 30,000 or more than 120,000 public chains were excluded, along with 4 to 6 repertoires with anomalous nucleotide sharing. Held by TCRdb, this immuneACCESS table contains in-frame sequences only and omits some clones. Under half of the omission traces to an unresolved V gene where checked; the cause of the rest is unknown. The V and J calls and clone size were taken over from that table, and D and trimming were inferred from the DNA. This sample comprises 200,000 to 250,000 clones, 75% to 90% of them detected only once. Roughly 0.7% of the sample is taken by the ten largest.

V is shortened by 4 bases, J by 11 bases, and the region joining them spans 18 bases. CDR1 SGHAT and CDR2 FQNNGV were looked up in the germline V gene. Measured from the cysteine to the phenylalanine, the CDR3 is 14 residues long. This entry keeps only the CDR3 DNA: 42 bases, framed from base 1. General study outcomes and caveats: The study listed 164 TCR beta chains as associated with cytomegalovirus. In a later analysis, the rate of TCR association differed among HLA loci, with DRB1 alleles having the most associated TCRs and HLA-C alleles having the fewest. Because HLA typing was missing for some donors at each locus, association tests included only the typed subset. Most TCR sequences were observed very rarely across donors, whereas some public TCRs were present in many individuals. At a false discovery rate of 0.05, a later analysis linked some 18,000 TCR beta sequences to specific HLA alleles. A later analysis reported that several top co-occurrence clusters appeared linked to parvovirus B19, influenza, CMV and Epstein-Barr virus. Correlated functional status among segregating V segments might be attributable to linkage disequilibrium, but an unknown experimental factor could not be ruled out. Roughly uniform sequencing depth across donors was assumed in presence/absence analyses, although this assumption may not hold. An earlier analysis of approximately 590 of the donors showed that most TCR beta V segments appeared in productive rearrangements either about 90% or about 30% of the time, which broadly matched IMGT annotations. A later genetic analysis associated a missense DCLRE1C variant with V-gene and J-gene trimming of TCR beta chains, and an independent cohort replicated the association. Cytomegalovirus status was reported to be diagnosed by the classifier with high specificity and sensitivity in both the original and validation cohorts. Because the 87-base-pair reads could not distinguish some IMGT-functional V segments, including TRBV6-2 and TRBV6-3, those segments were excluded. The earlier analysis of around 600 of the donors excluded approximately 15 rarely observed V segments, including chromosome 9 orphons, because counts were too low. A cluster of highly shared sequence variants was judged likely to be a technical artifact of the sequencing pipeline. Compared with the roughly 700-donor mean, donors in an Asian-associated ancestry cluster had fewer N-insertions in productive TCRs, according to a later genetic analysis. For the cohort, immune exposure information was limited to CMV serostatus. In a later analysis, HLA-associated TCR beta chains showed more clonal expansion and lower generation probabilities than non-associated chains that were equally common. Strong co-occurrence of HLA alleles, especially DR and DQ, made assigning TCR associations to individual alleles difficult. In vitro tests confirmed that a few of the cytomegalovirus-associated TCR beta chains recognize cytomegalovirus antigens. A further reported finding was that TCR beta sequences accurately predicted the HLA-A and HLA-B alleles for most subjects in the first cohort. This cohort had only TCR beta chains sequenced, and the lack of alpha or paired-chain data limited which features could be detected. The authors suggested that the approach could potentially be extended to other disease states and immunological phenotypes. A later analysis found that most CMV-associated TCR beta chains appeared HLA-restricted, with HLA associations seemingly driven largely by CMV exposure.

This chain joins TRBV11-2 to TRBJ2-1; the D region possibly corresponds to TRBD2 (5 bases align). This TCR was recovered from a boy aged 2 to 10 in good health and CMV-seronegative. Sequenced input: PBMCs. The nucleotide sequence is given as TGTGCCAGCAGCTCCTATGAGGGAGATAATAAGCAGTTCTTC. It encodes CASSSYEGDNKQFF.